These 4 T cell receptor beta chains came from one sample sequenced in a study of T cells in localized non-small cell lung cancer (dated by TCRdb to the early 2020s). Libraries came from the immunoSEQ multiplex PCR assay. What TCRdb holds here is the immuneACCESS table cut down to in-frame rearrangements. Part of the clones is not present; checked against another copy, under half of the missing clones reflect an unresolved V gene, and the others are unexplained. The sample table records 13,000 or so clones; around 84% of these occur just once. Around 58% of the sample belongs to the ten largest clones. The material was peripheral blood, obtained before any cancer treatment. The source is a male donor older than 55 with stage III lung adenocarcinoma.

V usage is TRBV20-1 and J usage is TRBJ2-5; D remains unclear. The CDR3 is 11 residues long. The V gene's germline CDR1 is DFQATT and CDR2 SNEGSKA (reference sequence). V lost 6 bases to trimming and J lost 5 bases, with 10 bases between them. The CDR3 spells CSAVFRETQYF. The CDR3 nucleotides read TGCAGTGCCGTTTTCAGGGAGACCCAGTACTTC.

V gene TRBV5-1 combines with J gene TRBJ2-5, with 10 bases that match TRBD2. CDR3 size: 17 residues. CDR1 is SGHRS, CDR2 YFSETQ, per germline. Trimming removed 5 bases from V and 1 base from J; junction bases left unmatched: 11. The CDR3 is CASRETSGPYIQETQYF. CDR3 nucleotide sequence: TGCGCCAGCAGAGAGACTAGCGGGCCTTACATCCAAGAGACCCAGTACTTC.

J is TRBJ2-1 and V is TRBV5-4; D uncertain. Trimming took 2 bases from V and 7 from J, leaving 7 bases between them. Germline V gives CDR1 SGHNT, CDR2 YYREEE (reference sequence). The CDR3 is made up of 12 amino acids. CDR3 protein: CASSFPPNEQFF. In DNA form, the CDR3 reads TGTGCCAGCAGCTTCCCCCCAAATGAGCAGTTCTTC.

V gene TRBV6-1 combines with J gene TRBJ2-5, with 8 bases lining up with TRBD1. The V gene's germline CDR1 is MNHNS and CDR2 SASEGT. The ends lost 1 base at V and 5 bases at J; junction bases unmatched: 3. This CDR3 comprises 14 residues. This chain's CDR3 is CASSEGQGQETQYF. CDR3 sequence (DNA): TGTGCCAGCAGTGAAGGACAGGGGCAGGAGACCCAGTACTTC.